A selection of T cell receptor beta chains follows, all from one sample in a study of OX40 agonist ivuxolimab in advanced cancers. Only in-frame clones appear in the TCRdb table, and some are missing; sequencing was by immunoSEQ multiplex PCR. The sample has about 51,000 clones, 80% to 85% seen once; the top ten hold 3% to 3.5%. The sequences come from CD4+ or CD8+ T cells sorted from blood, collected in a trial of the OX40 agonist ivuxolimab. The receptors derive from an adult with an advanced solid tumor such as melanoma, head and neck, liver or kidney cancer. Each CDR3 is given with its conserved first and last residue. A D gene is named only where the DNA matches it firmly. Only some rows state a clone size, as once, few, many or a class for expanded clones.

j_call d_call clone_size v_call cdr3_nt cdr3_aa
TRBJ2-6 - - TRBV4-3 TGCGCCAGCGGGGCCACGGTACTTGCAGGGGGGGCCAACGTCCTGACTTTC CASGATVLAGGANVLTF
TRBJ2-2 TRBD2 - TRBV9 TGTGCCAGCAGCGACCTACGGGAGGGGCAAACCGGGGAGCTGTTTTTT CASSDLREGQTGELFF
TRBJ2-3 TRBD1 few TRBV4-3 TGCGCCAGCAGCCAAGAGGGACAGCTGGGGACAGATACGCAGTATTTT CASSQEGQLGTDTQYF
TRBJ2-7 - once TRBV7-6 TGTGCCAGCAGCCCTAAGGGGCCCTACGAGCAGTACTTC CASSPKGPYEQYF
TRBJ1-5 - once TRBV21-1 TGTGCCAGCAGCAAAAAGGAGGACAGCCCTTTCAATCAGCCCCAGCATTTT CASSKKEDSPFNQPQHF
TRBJ2-1 TRBD2 - TRBV6-6 TGTGCCAGCAGTAAAACTAGCGGGGGCAACAATGAGCAGTTCTTC CASSKTSGGNNEQFF
TRBJ1-2 - - TRBV5-3 TGTGCCAGAAGCAGAAAGGACATCTTTAACTATGGCTACACCTTC CARSRKDIFNYGYTF
TRBJ1-4 - - TRBV2 TGTGCCAGCAGTGTCAGGGCCCTAGCGACTAATGAAAAACTGTTTTTT CASSVRALATNEKLFF
TRBJ1-2 - - TRBV29-1 TGCAGCGTCTCGACAGGAGCTAACTATGGCTACACCTTC CSVSTGANYGYTF
TRBJ2-5 TRBD2 - TRBV13 TGTGCCAGCAGCCTTACCCTTAGCGGGGGGGCGGGAGAGACCCAGTACTTC CASSLTLSGGAGETQYF
TRBJ2-1 - - TRBV5-1 TGCGCCAGCAGCTTGCCCGGCGGGGACAATGAGCAGTTCTTC CASSLPGGDNEQFF
TRBJ2-5 TRBD1 once TRBV29-1 TGCAGCGTTCTACCAAGGGACAGACTCCAAGAGACCCAGTACTTC CSVLPRDRLQETQYF
TRBJ2-5 - once TRBV6-5 TGTGCCACCACCGGGAGTCAGGGTACAGAGACCCAGTACTTC CATTGSQGTETQYF
TRBJ1-5 TRBD1 - TRBV2 TGTGCCAGCGCCCGGACAGGGAGCAATCAGCCCCAGCATTTT CASARTGSNQPQHF
TRBJ2-5 - - TRBV7-6 TGTGCCAGCAGCCTACGGGCGGGCCGACAAGAGACCCAGTACTTC CASSLRAGRQETQYF
TRBJ1-1 - few TRBV7-2 TGTGCCAGCAGCTGGGGTAGGAGGGGGACCACTGAAGCTTTCTTT CASSWGRRGTTEAFF
TRBJ1-1 - - TRBV28 TGTGCCAGCAGTTTATACACTGAAGCTTTCTTT CASSLYTEAFF
TRBJ1-5 - - TRBV7-2 TGTGCCAGCAGCTTAGATACGGGGATTTGGCAGCCCCAGCATTTT CASSLDTGIWQPQHF
TRBJ1-5 - - TRBV21-1 TGTGCCAGCAGCAAAGCGGGGTGGGAAAGCAATCAGCCCCAGCATTTT CASSKAGWESNQPQHF
TRBJ2-7 - - TRBV19 TGTGCCAGTAGTATGGGCCAGCCTTACGAGCAGTACTTC CASSMGQPYEQYF
TRBJ1-4 - - TRBV4-2 TGTGCCAGCAGCTTTAGTGCAGCAAATGAAAAACTGTTTTTT CASSFSAANEKLFF
TRBJ1-4 TRBD1 - TRBV6-1 TGTGCCAGCAGTGTCGGACAGGGGGGGTCTGAAAAACTGTTTTTT CASSVGQGGSEKLFF
TRBJ2-1 - few TRBV11-3 TGTGCCAGCAGCTTAGGAGGCAACACCCTCAATGAGCAGTTCTTC CASSLGGNTLNEQFF
TRBJ1-2 - - TRBV4-3 TGCGCCAGCAGCCCCGTCGGGGAAAACTATGGCTACACCTTC CASSPVGENYGYTF